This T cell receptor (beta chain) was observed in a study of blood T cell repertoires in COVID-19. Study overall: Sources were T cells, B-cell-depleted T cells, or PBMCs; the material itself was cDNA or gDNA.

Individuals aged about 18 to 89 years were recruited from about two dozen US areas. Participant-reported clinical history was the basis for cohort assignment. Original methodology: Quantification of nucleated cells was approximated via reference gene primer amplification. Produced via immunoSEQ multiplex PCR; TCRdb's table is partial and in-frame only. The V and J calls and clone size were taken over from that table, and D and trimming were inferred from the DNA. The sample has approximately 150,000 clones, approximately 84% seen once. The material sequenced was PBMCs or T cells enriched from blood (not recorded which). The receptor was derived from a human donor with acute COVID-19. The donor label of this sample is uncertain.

CDR3 nucleotide sequence: TGCGCCAGCAAGGGGTTCCCCGGACAGGGTGGAGAGACCCAGTACTTC. This codes for CASKGFPGQGGETQYF. The chain combines TRBV5-1 with TRBJ2-5, with TRBD1 identical over 8 bases. The CDR3 is 16 amino acids. Looked up from germline, CDR1 is SGHRS and CDR2 is YFSETQ. The trim removed 6 bases at V and 4 bases at J, leaving 14 bases unmatched. Looking up the rest from reference TRBV5-1 and TRBJ2-5 gives the full variable domain: KAGVTQTPRYLIKTRGQQVTLSCSPISGHRSVSWYQQTPGQGLQFLFEYFSETQRNKGNFPGRFSGRQFSNSRSEMNVSTLELGDSALYLCASKGFPGQGGETQYFGPGTRLLVL.